This TCR beta chain was captured in a study of shared clonotypes between healthy human individuals. About the study: Two female and three male donors aged 18 to 49 were enrolled. The study, taken as a whole, reports: Genetic and exposure-history diversity was limited by the small donor number.

The assay was immunoSEQ multiplex PCR, and TCRdb's table has in-frame clones only and misses some. Among more than 2 million clones listed, about 94% were seen once. A word on this clone: Its matching antigen is unknown.

The V end lost 6 bases, the J end lost 2 bases, and 14 bases lay between the germline ends. The CDR3 has 14 amino acids. Germline loops: CDR1 MNHNS, CDR2 SASEGT. Source material: naive CD4+ T cells sorted from blood. Indicated subset: CD45RA+ positively selected. The TCR was taken from a man aged 18-30 years in good health. This chain connects TRBV6-1 to TRBJ2-7; D may be TRBD2 (5 bases). The CDR3 DNA reads as TGTGCCAGCAGCCGAGGGAGTGGGACCTACGAGCAGTACTTC. Residues: CASSRGSGTYEQYF.